This record concerns one T cell receptor beta chain sequence. The antigen is not known. This sample is part of a study of T cell responses to AZD1222 COVID-19 vaccine. Study background: It was second doses at about 4 or about 12 weeks that were pooled.

J gave up 2 bases and V 3 bases, and 3 bases lay outside the gene matches. This CDR3 is 14 amino acids long. CDR1 MDHEN and CDR2 SYDVKM come from the germline V gene. General observations from the study: Seropositivity was recorded at baseline in only 6 or 7 AZD1222 recipients.

Libraries were prepared by immunoSEQ multiplex PCR; TCRdb keeps only in-frame clonotypes and omits some of them. The sample has some 150,000 clones; roughly 90% are singletons. The origin of this receptor is an adult in good health. This chain links TRBV28 with TRBJ2-7; 8 bases line up with TRBD2. The source was peripheral blood, collected on day 0 of AZD1222 vaccination. The CDR3 loop is CASSFAGLAYEQYF. The CDR3 DNA reads TGTGCCAGCAGTTTCGCGGGACTAGCCTACGAGCAGTACTTC.